What follows are 5 T cell receptor beta chains derived from one specimen sequenced in a study of cytomegalovirus exposure and HLA in healthy donors. PCR involved 60 Vbeta and 13 Jbeta primers. Sequenced by immunoSEQ multiplex PCR; TCRdb stores in-frame clones only, minus some. The sample carries about 160,000 clones, about 85% recorded once. Sequenced material: PBMCs. The receptor set was obtained from a man aged 45-65 years in good health and CMV-seropositive.

This chain links TRBV4-2 with TRBJ2-1, with 9 bases lining up with TRBD2. The CDR3 loop spans 16 amino acids. V dropped 0 bases and J dropped 9; count of bases not matched to a gene: 9. Germline V gives CDR1 LGHNA, CDR2 YNFKEQ. The DNA of the CDR3 is TGTGCCAGCAGCCAAGATGGGGTAGCGGGAGACGGTGAGCAGTTCTTC. Translated, it gives CASSQDGVAGDGEQFF.

The chain carries TRBV15 and TRBJ2-1, with 13 bases identical to TRBD2. CDR1 LNHNV and CDR2 YYDKDF come from the germline V gene (reference sequence). V shed 3 bases and J 8 bases; nucleotides not matched to a gene: 4. CDR3 length: 15 residues. The CDR3 DNA sequence: TGTGCCACCAGCAGCACTAGCGGGAGGGCCCATGAGCAGTTCTTC. Translation gives CATSSTSGRAHEQFF. Variable domain in full (rest from reference TRBV15 and TRBJ2-1): DAMVIQNPRYQVTQFGKPVTLSCSQTLNHNVMYWYQQKSSQAPKLLFHYYDKDFNNEADTPDNFQSRRPNTSFCFLDIRSPGLGDTAMYLCATSSTSGRAHEQFFGPGTRLTVL.

The rearrangement uses TRBV4-1 and TRBJ2-1; unclear D gene. The V end lost 2 bases, the J end lost 7 bases, and 6 bases lay between the germline ends. Germline V lookup: CDR1 MGHRA, CDR2 YSYEKL. The CDR3 extends over 12 amino acids. CDR3 nucleotide sequence: TGCGCCAGCAGCCAACGTGTGAATGAGCAGTTCTTC. This codes for CASSQRVNEQFF.

This clone was seen a handful of times. V gene TRBV2 combines with J gene TRBJ2-4, with TRBD1 matching 7 bases. J lost 5 bases, V lost 6 bases, and 7 bases had no gene match. CDR1 and CDR2 from the germline V gene are SNHLY and FYNNEI. This CDR3 comprises 14 residues. The CDR3: CASRPRDSQNIQYF. The CDR3 DNA sequence: TGTGCCAGCAGACCCCGGGACAGCCAAAACATTCAGTACTTC.

The rearrangement links TRBV27 to TRBJ2-3; D remains ambiguous. Looked up from germline, CDR1 is MNHEY and CDR2 is SMNVEV (reference sequence). This CDR3 is built from 14 residues. V lost 5 bases to trimming and J lost 4 bases, with 13 bases between them. CDR3: CASSQNMGPDTQYF. In DNA, the CDR3 is TGTGCCAGCAGTCAGAACATGGGCCCAGATACGCAGTATTTT.